A single sample is the source of the 18 T cell receptor beta chains below, sequenced in a study of control samples from healthy donors and cancer patients. Profiling relied on immunoSEQ multiplex PCR, and the TCRdb table lists in-frame clones only, not all of them. Of approximately 30,000 clones in the sample, approximately 87% were seen once. Input material: PBMCs. The source is a woman aged 40-49 years with lung cancer.

The rearrangement uses TRBV12-3 or TRBV12-4 and TRBJ2-1, with a weak D call TRBD1 (5 bases). The CDR3 consists of 13 residues. Trimming took 1 base from V and 10 from J, leaving 11 bases between them. This chain's CDR3 is CASSLGPRQEQFF. DNA for the CDR3: TGTGCCAGCAGTTTAGGGCCTCGACAGGAGCAGTTCTTC.

The chain recombines TRBV6-5 with TRBJ1-1; 7 nucleotides match TRBD1. Germline V gives CDR1 MNHEY, CDR2 SVGAGI. The V segment lost 0 bases and the J segment 4 bases; nucleotides outside the gene matches: 2. This CDR3 contains 14 residues. The CDR3 DNA reads TGTGCCAGCAGTTACTCCAGGGGGACCACTGAAGCTTTCTTT. Translated: CASSYSRGTTEAFF.

V and J are TRBV19 and TRBJ1-5, with 7 bases that match TRBD1. The CDR3 spans 14 residues. The V segment lost 6 bases and the J segment 5 bases; nucleotides outside the gene matches: 7. CDR1 and CDR2 from the germline V gene are LNHDA and SQIVND (reference sequence). For the CDR3, the DNA is TGTGCCAGTAGCCAACAGGGGTCGGATCAGCCCCAGCATTTT. Translating gives CASSQQGSDQPQHF.

This chain links TRBV24-1 with TRBJ1-2; D gene uncertain. CDR1 and CDR2 (germline): KGHDR, SFDVKD. Trimming took off 3 bases at V and 2 bases at J, with 9 bases between the two ends. CDR3 length: 14 residues. For the CDR3, the DNA is TGTGCCACCAGTGATCTGGGGATAAACTATGGCTACACCTTC. Its translation: CATSDLGINYGYTF.

The chain recombines TRBV19 with TRBJ1-5; D perhaps matches TRBD1 (6 bases). The V gene's germline CDR1 is LNHDA and CDR2 SQIVND (reference sequence). Trimming removed 5 bases from V and 5 bases from J, with 13 bases in between. The length of the CDR3 is 14 residues. CDR3 region: CASSSHRDDQPQHF. The CDR3 DNA reads TGTGCCAGTAGTTCCCACAGGGACGATCAGCCCCAGCATTTT.

This chain links TRBV18 with TRBJ2-2; TRBD1 aligns across 7 bases. Germline loops: CDR1 KGHSH, CDR2 LQKENI. V gave up 6 bases and J gave up 4 bases; unmatched junction bases: 11. This CDR3 contains 16 residues. The CDR3 DNA is TGTGCCAGCTCCCATAGGGGGCGCGAGACCACCGGGGAGCTGTTTTTT. It translates to CASSHRGRETTGELFF.

This chain connects TRBV6-1 to TRBJ2-5; possible D gene TRBD2, 6 bases. The V gene's germline CDR1 is MNHNS and CDR2 SASEGT. With 2 bases removed from V and 5 bases from J, the gap between germline ends came to 12 bases. This CDR3 has 14 amino acids. The chain's CDR3 is CASSEMVGGETQYF. In DNA, the CDR3 is TGTGCCAGCAGTGAAATGGTTGGGGGGGAGACCCAGTACTTC.

In this sample, this clone turned up a few times. The chain combines TRBV15 with TRBJ1-1; 7 positions match TRBD1. V lost 0 bases to trimming and J lost 5 bases; unmatched junction nucleotides: 9. The CDR3 consists of 16 residues. Germline CDR1 is LNHNV and CDR2 is YYDKDF (reference sequence). The CDR3 nucleotides read TGTGCCACCAGCAGAGATGTGACAGGGAGAGGAACTGAAGCTTTCTTT. Encoded protein: CATSRDVTGRGTEAFF.

This chain links TRBV19 with TRBJ1-1; D remains ambiguous. The CDR3 is made up of 14 amino acids. The V end lost 0 bases, the J end lost 3 bases, and 8 bases lay between the germline ends. Germline V gene data show CDR1 as LNHDA and CDR2 as SQIVND (reference sequence). CDR3 protein: CASSIDPGYTEAFF. The CDR3 coding sequence is TGTGCCAGTAGTATAGATCCGGGATACACTGAAGCTTTCTTT.

The chain joins TRBV5-4 to TRBJ1-2; 9 nucleotides line up with TRBD1. This CDR3 is built from 15 residues. The V and J ends lost 4 bases and 6 bases, in that order; junction bases with no gene match: 10. CDR1 and CDR2 from the germline V gene are SGHNT and YYREEE (reference sequence). The CDR3 DNA reads as TGTGCCAGCAGCCAAACCGGGACAGGGCTTGATGGCTACACCTTC. Residues: CASSQTGTGLDGYTF.

The chain links TRBV9 to TRBJ1-2; 8 bases line up with TRBD1. V lost 2 bases to trimming and J lost 5 bases; unmatched junction nucleotides: 5. CDR1 is SGDLS, CDR2 YYNGEE, per germline. The CDR3 spans 14 residues. CDR3 DNA: TGTGCCAGCAGCGTCCGACAGGGGTCGTATGGCTACACCTTC. Amino acid sequence: CASSVRQGSYGYTF.

In this sample, this clone turned up a few times. The CDR3 nucleotides read TGTGCCAGCAGTGATAAGGGGGCGGTGAACACTGAAGCTTTCTTT. Protein product: CASSDKGAVNTEAFF. The V gene is TRBV6-1, the J gene TRBJ1-1, with TRBD1 matching over 7 bases. This CDR3 is 15 amino acids long. V was clipped by 3 bases and J by 0 bases; unmatched bases: 4. Germline assignment: CDR1 MNHNS and CDR2 SASEGT.

The chain is built from TRBV6-2 or TRBV6-3 and TRBJ2-1, with 12 bases that match TRBD2. This CDR3 contains 14 residues. V lost 5 bases to trimming and J lost 9 bases; unmatched junction nucleotides: 5. Germline CDR1 and CDR2: MNHEY and SVGEGT. The CDR3, as DNA: TGTGCCAGCAGTCTAGCGGGGGGGCCTAGTGAGCAGTTCTTC. Its translation: CASSLAGGPSEQFF.

The V and J genes are TRBV4-1 and TRBJ1-1; D is ambiguous. Germline assignment: CDR1 MGHRA and CDR2 YSYEKL. The germline V and J ends were trimmed by 0 bases and 5 bases, with 13 bases remaining between them. The CDR3 runs to 15 residues. The CDR3 here is CASSQDSGTRTEAFF. For the CDR3, the DNA is TGCGCCAGCAGCCAAGATTCAGGCACGAGGACTGAAGCTTTCTTT.

The CDR3 DNA reads as TGTGCCAGCAGCGGGGGGGCCGCCACAGATACGCAGTATTTT. Its translation: CASSGGAATDTQYF. This rearrangement joins TRBV6-5 to TRBJ2-3; 8 bases map to TRBD2. Germline CDR1 reads MNHEY; CDR2 reads SVGAGI. The CDR3 contains 14 residues. The ends lost 6 bases at V and 2 bases at J; junction bases unmatched: 4.

The chain carries TRBV2 and TRBJ1-1; the D is unclear. The V end lost 10 bases, the J end lost 7 bases, and 19 bases lay between the germline ends. The CDR3 contains 13 residues. Looked up from germline, CDR1 is SNHLY and CDR2 is FYNNEI. The CDR3 protein is CATIEEGLLEAFF. For the CDR3, the DNA is TGTGCCACCATAGAGGAAGGGCTACTTGAAGCTTTCTTT. Full variable domain (rest looked up from reference TRBV2 and TRBJ1-1): EPEVTQTPSHQVTQMGQEVILRCVPISNHLYFYWYRQILGQKVEFLVSFYNNEISEKSEIFDDQFSVERPDGSNFTLKIRSTKLEDSAMYFCATIEEGLLEAFFGQGTRLTVV.

Written as DNA, the CDR3 is TGTGCCAGTATCCCGACAGGCTATGGGACTGAAGCTTTCTTT. Translating gives CASIPTGYGTEAFF. The chain joins TRBV19 to TRBJ1-1; the D gene is possibly TRBD1 (6 bases). This CDR3 comprises 14 residues. Trimming removed 7 bases from V and 5 bases from J, with 17 bases in between. In germline, CDR1 is LNHDA, CDR2 SQIVND (reference sequence).

This clone was detected only a few times. The V call is TRBV19, the J call TRBJ1-4; D perhaps matches TRBD1 (5 bases). The CDR3 is 16 amino acids. Germline V gene sequence: CDR1 LNHDA, CDR2 SQIVND (reference sequence). The germline V and J ends were trimmed by 4 bases and 0 bases, with 12 bases remaining between them. CDR3 amino acids: CASSNRGGTTNEKLFF. The CDR3 DNA is TGTGCCAGTAGTAACCGGGGGGGGACAACTAATGAAAAACTGTTTTTT.